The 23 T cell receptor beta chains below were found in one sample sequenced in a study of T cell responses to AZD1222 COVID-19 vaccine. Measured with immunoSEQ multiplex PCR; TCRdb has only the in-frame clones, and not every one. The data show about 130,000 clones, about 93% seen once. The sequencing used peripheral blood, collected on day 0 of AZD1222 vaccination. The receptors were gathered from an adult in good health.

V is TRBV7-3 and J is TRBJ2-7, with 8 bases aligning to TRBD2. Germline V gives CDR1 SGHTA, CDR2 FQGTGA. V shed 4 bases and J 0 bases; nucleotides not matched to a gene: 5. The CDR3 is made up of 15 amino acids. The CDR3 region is CASSSIAGSSYEQYF. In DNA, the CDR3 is TGTGCCAGCAGCTCCATAGCGGGAAGCTCCTACGAGCAGTACTTC.

The CDR3 here is CASSSQAGTGAYEQYF. For the CDR3, the DNA is TGTGCCAGCAGCTCACAGGCGGGGACAGGAGCCTACGAGCAGTACTTC. V usage is TRBV7-8 and J usage is TRBJ2-7, with 8 bases that match TRBD1. The CDR3 contains 16 residues. Germline-derived CDR1 and CDR2 are SGHVS and FQNEAQ. The V segment lost 4 bases and the J segment 2 bases; nucleotides outside the gene matches: 10.

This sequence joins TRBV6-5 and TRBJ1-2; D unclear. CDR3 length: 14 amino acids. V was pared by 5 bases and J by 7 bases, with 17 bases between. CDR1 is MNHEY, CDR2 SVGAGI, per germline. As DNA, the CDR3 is TGTGCCAGCAGTACTGCAGGCCTGATCTTTGGCTACACCTTC. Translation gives CASSTAGLIFGYTF.

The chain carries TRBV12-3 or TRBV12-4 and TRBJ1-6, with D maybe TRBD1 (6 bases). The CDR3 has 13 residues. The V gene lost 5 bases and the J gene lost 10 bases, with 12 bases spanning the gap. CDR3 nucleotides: TGTGCCAGCAGTCCGCGGGGGCTCTCACCCCTCCACTTT. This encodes CASSPRGLSPLHF.

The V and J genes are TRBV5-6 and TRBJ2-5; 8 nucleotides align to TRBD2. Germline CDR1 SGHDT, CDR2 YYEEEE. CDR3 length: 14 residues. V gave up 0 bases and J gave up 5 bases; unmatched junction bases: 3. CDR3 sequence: CASSLVASGETQYF. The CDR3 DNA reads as TGTGCCAGCAGCTTGGTGGCTAGCGGGGAGACCCAGTACTTC. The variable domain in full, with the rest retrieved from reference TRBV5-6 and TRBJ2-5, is DAGVTQSPTHLIKTRGQQVTLRCSPKSGHDTVSWYQQALGQGPQFIFQYYEEEERQRGNFPDRFSGHQFPNYSSELNVNALLLGDSALYLCASSLVASGETQYFGPGTRLLVL.

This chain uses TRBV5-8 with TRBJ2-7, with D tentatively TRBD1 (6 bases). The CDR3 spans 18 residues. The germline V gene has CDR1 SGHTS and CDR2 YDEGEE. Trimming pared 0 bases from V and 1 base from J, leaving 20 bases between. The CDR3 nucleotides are TGTGCCAGCAGCTTGGCCCGTGGCTTTGGGACAAGGTCCTACGAGCAGTACTTC. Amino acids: CASSLARGFGTRSYEQYF.

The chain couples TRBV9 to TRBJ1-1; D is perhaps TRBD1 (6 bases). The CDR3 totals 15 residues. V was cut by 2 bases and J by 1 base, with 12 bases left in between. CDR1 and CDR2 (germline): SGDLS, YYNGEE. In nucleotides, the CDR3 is TGTGCCAGCAGCGTTGAGGGGGGACCGAACACTGAAGCTTTCTTT. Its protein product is CASSVEGGPNTEAFF.

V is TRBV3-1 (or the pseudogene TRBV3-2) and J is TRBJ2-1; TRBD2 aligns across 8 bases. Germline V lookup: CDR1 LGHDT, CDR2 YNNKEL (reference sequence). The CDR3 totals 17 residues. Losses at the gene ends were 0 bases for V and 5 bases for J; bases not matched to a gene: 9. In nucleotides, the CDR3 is TGTGCCAGCAGCCAAGAAGTGTCAGCGGGAGTCCACAATGAGCAGTTCTTC. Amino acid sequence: CASSQEVSAGVHNEQFF.

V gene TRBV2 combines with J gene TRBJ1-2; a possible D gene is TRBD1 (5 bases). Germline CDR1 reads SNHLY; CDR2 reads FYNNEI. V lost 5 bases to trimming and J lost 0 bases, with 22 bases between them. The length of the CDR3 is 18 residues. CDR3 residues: CASSFTGGPYAANYGYTF. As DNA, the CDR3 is TGTGCCAGCAGTTTCACGGGGGGACCCTACGCTGCTAACTATGGCTACACCTTC.

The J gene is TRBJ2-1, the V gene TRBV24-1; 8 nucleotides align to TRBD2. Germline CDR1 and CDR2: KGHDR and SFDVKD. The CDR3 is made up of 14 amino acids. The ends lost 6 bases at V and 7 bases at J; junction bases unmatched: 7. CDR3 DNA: TGTGCCACCAGTCCCAGCGGGAGCGGAAATGAGCAGTTCTTC. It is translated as CATSPSGSGNEQFF.

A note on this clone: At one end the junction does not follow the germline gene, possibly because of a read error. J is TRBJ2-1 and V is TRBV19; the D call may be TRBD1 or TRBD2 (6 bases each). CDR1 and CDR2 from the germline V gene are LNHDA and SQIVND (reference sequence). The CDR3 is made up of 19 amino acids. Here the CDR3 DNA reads TGTGCCAGTAGTGTCTCGTATCGTCGAGATACGGGGGCCTACAATGGGCAGTTCTTC. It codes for CASSVSYRRDTGAYNGQFF.

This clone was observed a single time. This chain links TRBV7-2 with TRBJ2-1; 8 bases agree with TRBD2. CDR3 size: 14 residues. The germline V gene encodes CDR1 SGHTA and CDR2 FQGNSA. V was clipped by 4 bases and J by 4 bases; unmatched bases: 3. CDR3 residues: CASSSGTSYNEQFF. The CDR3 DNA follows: TGTGCCAGCAGCTCCGGGACTAGTTACAATGAGCAGTTCTTC. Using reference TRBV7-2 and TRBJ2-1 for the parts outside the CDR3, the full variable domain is GAGVSQSPSNKVTEKGKDVELRCDPISGHTALYWYRQSLGQGLEFLIYFQGNSAPDKSGLPSDRFSAERTGGSVSTLTIQRTQQEDSAVYLCASSSGTSYNEQFFGPGTRLTVL.

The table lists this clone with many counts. CDR3 in amino acids: CASWDRGTPARAFF. The CDR3 DNA sequence: TGTGCCAGCTGGGACAGGGGCACCCCCGCGCGGGCTTTCTTT. V usage is TRBV28 and J usage is TRBJ1-1; TRBD1 matches 10 bases. The CDR3 extends over 14 amino acids. From germline, CDR1 is MDHEN and CDR2 SYDVKM. V shed 8 bases and J 11 bases; nucleotides not matched to a gene: 14.

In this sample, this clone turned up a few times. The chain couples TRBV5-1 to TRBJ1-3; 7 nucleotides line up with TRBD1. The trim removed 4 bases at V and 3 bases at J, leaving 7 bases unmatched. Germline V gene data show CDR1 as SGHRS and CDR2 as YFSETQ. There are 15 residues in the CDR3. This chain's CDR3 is CASSPRQGSGNTIYF. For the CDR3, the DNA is TGCGCCAGCAGCCCCCGACAGGGAAGTGGAAACACCATATATTTT.

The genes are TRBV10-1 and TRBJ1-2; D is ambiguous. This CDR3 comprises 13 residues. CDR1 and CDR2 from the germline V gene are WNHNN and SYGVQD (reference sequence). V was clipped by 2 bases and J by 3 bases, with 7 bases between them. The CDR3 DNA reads TGCGCCAGCAGTGAGGCGGGGTACTATGGCTACACCTTC. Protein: CASSEAGYYGYTF.

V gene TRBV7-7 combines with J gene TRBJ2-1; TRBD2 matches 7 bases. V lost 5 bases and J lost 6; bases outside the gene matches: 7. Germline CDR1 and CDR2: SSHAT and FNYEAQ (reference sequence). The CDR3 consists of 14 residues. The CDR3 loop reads CASSPGLEINEQFF. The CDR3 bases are TGTGCCAGCAGCCCTGGACTAGAGATCAATGAGCAGTTCTTC.

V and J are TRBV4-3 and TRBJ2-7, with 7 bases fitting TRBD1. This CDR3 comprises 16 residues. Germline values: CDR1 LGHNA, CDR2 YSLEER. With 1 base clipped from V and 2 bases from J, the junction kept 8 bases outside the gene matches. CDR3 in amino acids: CASSQARGTRPYEQYF. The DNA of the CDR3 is TGCGCCAGCAGCCAAGCCAGGGGGACAAGGCCCTACGAGCAGTACTTC.

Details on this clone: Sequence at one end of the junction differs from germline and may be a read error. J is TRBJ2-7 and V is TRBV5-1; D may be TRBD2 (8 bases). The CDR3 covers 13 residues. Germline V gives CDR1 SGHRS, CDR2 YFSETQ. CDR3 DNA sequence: TGCGCCAGCAGCTTGGAGGCTAGCGGGCAGGGGGTCTTC. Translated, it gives CASSLEASGQGVF.

The CDR3 spells CASRDRGDVGNQPQHF. The CDR3, as DNA: TGTGCCAGTAGGGACAGGGGCGACGTAGGCAATCAGCCCCAGCATTTT. V gene TRBV19 combines with J gene TRBJ1-5; TRBD1 matches 9 bases. Looked up from germline, CDR1 is LNHDA and CDR2 is SQIVND (reference sequence). The V gene end was trimmed by 6 bases and the J gene end by 2 bases; junction bases not matched to a gene: 8. This CDR3 spans 16 amino acids.

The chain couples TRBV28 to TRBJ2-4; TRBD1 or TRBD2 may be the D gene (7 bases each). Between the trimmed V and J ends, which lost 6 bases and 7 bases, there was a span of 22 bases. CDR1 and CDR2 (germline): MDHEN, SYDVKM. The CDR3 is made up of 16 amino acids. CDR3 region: CASRKGEGAKPNIQYF. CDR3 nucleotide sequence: TGTGCCAGCAGAAAAGGGGAGGGGGCGAAACCGAACATTCAGTACTTC. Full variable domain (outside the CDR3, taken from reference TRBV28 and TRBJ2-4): DVKVTQSSRYLVKRTGEKVFLECVQDMDHENMFWYRQDPGLGLRLIYFSYDVKMKEKGDIPEGYSVSREKKERFSLILESASTNQTSMYLCASRKGEGAKPNIQYFGAGTRLSVL.

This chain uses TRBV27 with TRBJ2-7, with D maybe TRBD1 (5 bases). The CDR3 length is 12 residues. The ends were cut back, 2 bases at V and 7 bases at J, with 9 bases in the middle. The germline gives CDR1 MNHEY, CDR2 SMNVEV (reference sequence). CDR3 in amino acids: CASSLPGPEQYF. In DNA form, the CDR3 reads TGTGCCAGCAGTTTACCAGGGCCGGAGCAGTACTTC.

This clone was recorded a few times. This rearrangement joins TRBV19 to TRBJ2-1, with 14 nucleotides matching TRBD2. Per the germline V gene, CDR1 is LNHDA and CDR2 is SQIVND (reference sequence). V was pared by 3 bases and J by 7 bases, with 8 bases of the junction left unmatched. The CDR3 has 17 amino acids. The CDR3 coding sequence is TGTGCCAGTAGTATCCCCGGGACTAGCGGGAGTGTGAATGAGCAGTTCTTC. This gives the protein CASSIPGTSGSVNEQFF.

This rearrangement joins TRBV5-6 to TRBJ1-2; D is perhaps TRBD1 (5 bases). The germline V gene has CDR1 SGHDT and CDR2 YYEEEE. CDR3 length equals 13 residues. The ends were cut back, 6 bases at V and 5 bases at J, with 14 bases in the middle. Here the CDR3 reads CASTDQWGYGYTF. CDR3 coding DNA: TGTGCCAGCACCGACCAATGGGGGTATGGCTACACCTTC.